This T cell receptor (beta chain) comes out of a study of blood T cell repertoires in COVID-19. Turning to the study itself: The origin of the acute and convalescent COVID-19 samples was the United States, Italy and Spain. The cDNA or gDNA used as material had been derived from T cells, B-cell-depleted T cells, or PBMCs.

There are 15 residues in the CDR3. Germline V gene lookup returns CDR1 SGHTS and CDR2 YDEGEE. V was shortened by 2 bases and J by 2 bases, with 8 bases between the two germline ends. The table came from immunoSEQ multiplex PCR; TCRdb's copy has only in-frame clones and leaves some out. The sample holds more than 75,000 clones, around 86% seen once. The sequenced material came from peripheral blood. The chain is built from TRBV5-8 and TRBJ2-6; D may be TRBD1 (6 bases). This TCR was recovered from an elderly woman with active or convalescent COVID-19. The CDR3, as DNA: TGTGCCAGCAGCTTACAGGGAGCTGGGGCCAACGTCCTGACTTTC. The encoded protein is CASSLQGAGANVLTF.